Following are 17 T cell receptor beta chains from one sample sequenced in a study of cytomegalovirus exposure and HLA in healthy donors. PCR employed 60 Vbeta and 13 Jbeta primers. Repertoires were generated with immunoSEQ multiplex PCR, while TCRdb's copy carries only in-frame clones and drops some. The sample has around 170,000 clones, around 77% seen once; the top ten hold approximately 2%. The sample was PBMCs. These receptors were collected from a woman between 25 and 40 years old in good health and CMV-seronegative.

A single count supports this clone. The rearrangement links TRBV4-1 to TRBJ1-2; D is undetermined. CDR1 MGHRA and CDR2 YSYEKL come from the germline V gene. With 3 bases removed from V and 2 bases from J, the gap between germline ends came to 13 bases. There are 15 residues in the CDR3. CDR3 coding DNA: TGCGCCAGCAGCCACCCACTTCTCGCAAACTATGGCTACACCTTC. Protein sequence: CASSHPLLANYGYTF.

V usage is TRBV18 and J usage is TRBJ2-5; 8 nucleotides match TRBD1. The CDR3 covers 14 residues. Germline V gene data show CDR1 as KGHSH and CDR2 as LQKENI. V lost 6 bases, J lost 5 bases, and 8 bases stayed unmatched. CDR3 in DNA: TGTGCCAGCTCCGGACAGGGCGGCGGGGAGACCCAGTACTTC. Translated, it gives CASSGQGGGETQYF. Full variable domain (outside the CDR3, taken from reference TRBV18 and TRBJ2-5): NAGVMQNPRHLVRRRGQEARLRCSPMKGHSHVYWYRQLPEEGLKFMVYLQKENIIDESGMPKERFSAEFPKEGPSILRIQQVVRGDSAAYFCASSGQGGGETQYFGPGTRLLVL.

This rearrangement joins TRBV2 to TRBJ2-7; 10 bases fit TRBD1. The germline gives CDR1 SNHLY, CDR2 FYNNEI. V was clipped by 7 bases and J by 4 bases; unmatched bases: 13. CDR3 size: 16 residues. The CDR3 nucleotides read TGTGCCAGCACTCCCGGCTGGGGACAGGGGAAATACGAGCAGTACTTC. Its translation: CASTPGWGQGKYEQYF. Looking up the rest from reference TRBV2 and TRBJ2-7 gives the full variable domain: EPEVTQTPSHQVTQMGQEVILRCVPISNHLYFYWYRQILGQKVEFLVSFYNNEISEKSEIFDDQFSVERPDGSNFTLKIRSTKLEDSAMYFCASTPGWGQGKYEQYFGPGTRLTVT.

Comments on this clone: This specimen includes other DNA sequences encoding the same CDR3. The V and J genes are TRBV9 and TRBJ1-1; D may be TRBD1 (5 bases). V was cut by 0 bases and J by 0 bases, with 9 bases left in between. CDR1 and CDR2 from the germline V gene are SGDLS and YYNGEE. CDR3 length: 15 residues. CDR3 coding DNA: TGTGCCAGCAGCGTAGGGGGCTCCATGAACACTGAAGCTTTCTTT. Its translation: CASSVGGSMNTEAFF.

V and J are TRBV6-6 and TRBJ1-4; D uncertain. The CDR3 is 14 amino acids. The germline CDR1 and CDR2 sequences are MNHNY and SVGAGI (reference sequence). V lost 6 bases and J 3 bases, leaving 11 bases between the germline ends. The CDR3 reads CASSLGVPNEKLFF. CDR3 in DNA: TGTGCCAGCAGCCTCGGGGTTCCTAATGAAAAACTGTTTTTT.

J is TRBJ2-7 and V is TRBV5-1; 13 positions match TRBD2. V dropped 0 bases and J dropped 6; count of bases not matched to a gene: 15. The CDR3 is 19 amino acids. Germline V gene lookup returns CDR1 SGHRS and CDR2 YFSETQ. The DNA for the CDR3 is TGCGCCAGCAGCTTGGAACCACTTGGGAGGACTAGCGGGGGTCGCGAGCAGTACTTC. Residues: CASSLEPLGRTSGGREQYF.

The V call is TRBV19, the J call TRBJ2-3, with TRBD1 matching 8 bases. In germline, CDR1 is LNHDA, CDR2 SQIVND (reference sequence). The CDR3 is 15 amino acids. With V trimmed by 4 bases and J by 4 bases, 7 bases remained unmatched. The CDR3 region is CASSTWTGPADTQYF. The CDR3 region has the DNA TGTGCCAGTAGTACCTGGACAGGGCCAGCAGATACGCAGTATTTT.

This clone was counted only a few times. J is TRBJ2-7 and V is TRBV6-1; weak D call: TRBD1 (5 bases). V was pared by 4 bases and J by 2 bases, with 21 bases between. The CDR3 runs 17 residues. The germline V gene encodes CDR1 MNHNS and CDR2 SASEGT. CDR3 residues: CASSGTRGQSRTYEQYF. The DNA of the CDR3 is TGTGCCAGCAGTGGGACCCGAGGACAAAGCCGAACCTACGAGCAGTACTTC.

The rearrangement links TRBV2 to TRBJ1-5; 7 bases agree with TRBD1. The CDR3 consists of 16 residues. Germline CDR1 and CDR2: SNHLY and FYNNEI. J lost 4 bases, V lost 3 bases, and 9 bases had no gene match. DNA for the CDR3: TGTGCCAGCAGTGATCCGGCCAGGGGGTTAAATCAGCCCCAGCATTTT. Protein sequence: CASSDPARGLNQPQHF.

The chain has TRBV29-1 and TRBJ2-3, with TRBD1 identical over 8 bases. This CDR3 spans 15 amino acids. Trimming at V came to 7 bases and at J to 0 bases, leaving 9 bases not matched to a gene. The germline V gene encodes CDR1 SQVTM and CDR2 ANQGSEA. This CDR3 is CSATGTGTSTDTQYF. The DNA of the CDR3 is TGCAGCGCCACCGGGACAGGAACTAGCACAGATACGCAGTATTTT.

The chain carries TRBV7-6 and TRBJ2-3, with 16 positions matching TRBD2. The junction had 4 bases not matched to a gene; V was cut back by 0 bases and J by 10 bases. CDR1 SGHVS and CDR2 FNYEAQ come from the germline V gene. CDR3 length equals 16 residues. This CDR3 is CASSLAGTSGGASQYF. CDR3 DNA sequence: TGTGCCAGCAGCTTAGCTGGGACTAGCGGGGGGGCTTCGCAGTATTTT. Looking up the rest from reference TRBV7-6 and TRBJ2-3 gives the full variable domain: GAGVSQSPRYKVTKRGQDVALRCDPISGHVSLYWYRQALGQGPEFLTYFNYEAQQDKSGLPNDRFSAERPEGSISTLTIQRTEQRDSAMYRCASSLAGTSGGASQYFGPGTRLTVL.

Only one count was recorded for this clone. The rearrangement joins TRBV30 to TRBJ1-6, with D unclear. This CDR3 region has 14 residues. The V end was cut by 0 bases, the J end by 9 bases, with 12 bases between. Germline CDR1 GTSNPN, CDR2 SVGIG (reference sequence). CDR3 in amino acids: CAWSVRGNGSPLHF. CDR3 bases: TGTGCCTGGAGTGTACGCGGGAACGGTTCACCCCTCCACTTT.

This clone has just a few counts. The chain carries TRBV5-6 and TRBJ2-7; 12 positions agree with TRBD1. The CDR3 runs 16 residues. V shed 3 bases, J shed 6 bases, and the junction held 10 bases outside the gene matches. Germline loops: CDR1 SGHDT, CDR2 YYEEEE. The CDR3 loop is CASSSTVGQGASEQYF. Written as DNA, the CDR3 is TGTGCCAGCAGCTCTACAGTGGGACAGGGGGCAAGCGAGCAGTACTTC.

The chain recombines TRBV7-6 with TRBJ1-4; D gene unclear. Germline CDR1 SGHVS, CDR2 FNYEAQ. This CDR3 has 13 residues. Between the trimmed V and J ends, which lost 1 base and 4 bases, there was a span of 4 bases. CDR3 protein: CASSLDNNEKLFF. CDR3 DNA sequence: TGTGCCAGCAGCTTAGACAATAATGAAAAACTGTTTTTT.

V gene TRBV11-2 combines with J gene TRBJ1-4, with TRBD1 identical over 8 bases. The CDR3 has 15 amino acids. J gave up 5 bases and V 4 bases, and 6 bases lay outside the gene matches. Germline assignment: CDR1 SGHAT and CDR2 FQNNGV. The CDR3, as DNA: TGTGCCAGCAGCTCCTCTGGACAGGGAAATGAAAAACTGTTTTTT. Its translation: CASSSSGQGNEKLFF.

The rearrangement links TRBV11-2 to TRBJ1-1; D unclear. Germline V CDR1 and CDR2: SGHAT, FQNNGV. Deletions cut 2 bases from V and 6 bases from J, with 10 bases between. This CDR3 is 13 amino acids long. The CDR3: CASSLKGGAEAFF. For the CDR3, the DNA is TGTGCCAGCAGCTTAAAGGGCGGGGCTGAAGCTTTCTTT. The full variable domain, rest sourced from reference TRBV11-2 and TRBJ1-1, is EAGVAQSPRYKIIEKRQSVAFWCNPISGHATLYWYQQILGQGPKLLIQFQNNGVVDDSQLPKDRFSAERLKGVDSTLKIQPAKLEDSAVYLCASSLKGGAEAFFGQGTRLTVV.

The chain combines TRBV13 with TRBJ2-2; D not certain. This CDR3 comprises 14 residues. Germline CDR1 is PRHDT and CDR2 is FYEKMQ (reference sequence). Deletions cut 5 bases from V and 2 bases from J, with 9 bases between. CDR3 region: CASSLSLNTGELFF. In nucleotides, the CDR3 is TGTGCCAGCAGCCTGAGCTTAAACACCGGGGAGCTGTTTTTT.